The 20 T cell receptor beta chains listed next were all sequenced from one sample in a study of beta chain features in type 1 diabetes. All of the isolated RNA was reverse transcribed, so expressed TCRB transcripts were sequenced. Clones were sequenced by immunoSEQ multiplex PCR, and TCRdb holds only the in-frame ones, with some missing. The repertoire holds around 340,000 clones, with around 20% as singletons. Material for sequencing was naive CD4+ T cells from blood. The receptor source for this set is a woman aged 18-35 years in good health.

About this clone: The germline gene is not matched at one end of the junction; a read error may be the cause. This chain connects TRBV5-1 to TRBJ2-1; 7 positions match TRBD2. This CDR3 comprises 11 residues. Looked up from germline, CDR1 is SGHRS and CDR2 is YFSETQ. CDR3 sequence: CASSFRGEMIF. CDR3 coding DNA: TGCGCCAGCAGCTTTCGGGGGGAGATGATCTTC.

The chain combines TRBV6-6 with TRBJ2-5; 7 nucleotides align to TRBD2. J lost 5 bases, V lost 2 bases, and 5 bases had no gene match. CDR1 is MNHNY and CDR2 is SVGAGI in the germline V gene (reference sequence). The CDR3 has 14 amino acids. The CDR3 DNA reads TGTGCCAGCAGTTACCCCCAGGGAGGGGAGACCCAGTACTTC. It translates to CASSYPQGGETQYF.

In this sample, this clone turned up once. The chain recombines TRBV10-3 with TRBJ1-1, with D possibly TRBD1 on 5 matching bases. Looked up from germline, CDR1 is ENHRY and CDR2 is SYGVKD. V lost 11 bases and J 0 bases, leaving 16 bases between the germline ends. The CDR3 covers 14 residues. CDR3 nucleotide sequence: TGTGCCTCCAGGGAGGGTCCAGTGAACACTGAAGCTTTCTTT. Its translation: CASREGPVNTEAFF.

This rearrangement joins TRBV4-3 to TRBJ2-2; 9 nucleotides align to TRBD1. The length of the CDR3 is 15 residues. Unmatched junction bases numbered 6, after V lost 7 bases and J lost 3 bases. Germline V lookup: CDR1 LGHNA, CDR2 YSLEER. The CDR3 nucleotides read TGCGCCAGCAAACCAACAGGGGGCGACACCGGGGAGCTGTTTTTT. Residues: CASKPTGGDTGELFF.

The genes are TRBV18 and TRBJ2-5, with 7 bases identical to TRBD1. The junction had 2 bases not matched to a gene; V was cut back by 5 bases and J by 2 bases. CDR1 KGHSH and CDR2 LQKENI come from the germline V gene. The CDR3 sequence is 13 residues long. CDR3 in DNA: TGTGCCAGCTCAGAGACAGGGCAAGAGACCCAGTACTTC. It is translated as CASSETGQETQYF.

The rearrangement links TRBV18 to TRBJ2-4; TRBD2 is a possible D gene (5 bases). The CDR3 sequence is 16 residues long. V gave up 0 bases and J gave up 3 bases, with 12 bases separating them. Per the germline V gene, CDR1 is KGHSH and CDR2 is LQKENI. The CDR3 is CASSPPAGLLKNIQYF. The CDR3 DNA follows: TGTGCCAGCTCACCACCGGCAGGACTCCTCAAAAACATTCAGTACTTC.

This clone came up a few times. The chain links TRBV21-1 to TRBJ1-2. TRBV21-1 is a known pseudogene. The CDR3 loop spans 11 amino acids. CDR3 amino acids: CARAGPRGYTF. CDR3 coding DNA: TGTGCCAGGGCGGGACCCCGGGGCTACACCTTC.

This chain joins TRBV5-4 and TRBJ1-4, with D possibly matching TRBD1 (6 bases). Trimming removed 4 bases from V and 7 bases from J, with 17 bases in between. Per the germline V gene, CDR1 is SGHNT and CDR2 is YYREEE (reference sequence). This CDR3 comprises 15 residues. CDR3 sequence: CASSAQGIAPEKLFF. As DNA, the CDR3 is TGTGCCAGCAGCGCCCAGGGGATTGCCCCTGAAAAACTGTTTTTT.

This clone showed up just a few times. The chain uses TRBV5-6 and TRBJ2-3; 7 nucleotides match TRBD1. V trimming: 3 bases; J trimming: 2 bases; junction bases outside the gene matches: 3. CDR3 length: 14 amino acids. Germline CDR1 SGHDT, CDR2 YYEEEE. The CDR3 DNA is TGTGCCAGCAGCTGGGGGACAGCCACAGATACGCAGTATTTT. It codes for CASSWGTATDTQYF.

The rearrangement joins TRBV5-4 to TRBJ2-5; the D gene is possibly TRBD1 (5 bases). Between the trimmed V and J ends, which lost 3 bases and 5 bases, there was a span of 14 bases. Germline CDR1 and CDR2: SGHNT and YYREEE (reference sequence). The CDR3 has 14 amino acids. For the CDR3, the DNA is TGTGCCAGCAGCTCCCAGGGCTCCTCGGAGACCCAGTACTTC. It is translated as CASSSQGSSETQYF.

This sequence joins TRBV2 and TRBJ1-5, with TRBD1 matching over 8 bases. This CDR3 is built from 15 residues. Unmatched junction bases numbered 3, after V lost 3 bases and J lost 2 bases. Per germline, CDR1 SNHLY and CDR2 FYNNEI. The CDR3 coding sequence is TGTGCCAGCAGTGAGGACAGGGCGGGCAATCAGCCCCAGCATTTT. Its translation: CASSEDRAGNQPQHF.

The genes are TRBV7-6 and TRBJ2-3; 13 nucleotides align to TRBD2. CDR3 size: 14 residues. Germline V gives CDR1 SGHVS, CDR2 FNYEAQ. V shed 5 bases, J shed 7 bases, and the junction held 3 bases outside the gene matches. The CDR3 protein is CASSLGLAGYTQYF. DNA for the CDR3: TGTGCCAGCAGCCTGGGACTAGCGGGGTATACGCAGTATTTT.

This clone was counted between two and nine times. V usage is TRBV13 and J usage is TRBJ2-7; 8 bases line up with TRBD1. Germline trimming cut 4 bases from V and 1 base from J; bases unmatched to any gene: 6. Looked up from germline, CDR1 is PRHDT and CDR2 is FYEKMQ (reference sequence). This CDR3 region has 15 residues. CDR3 sequence reads: CASSSKWDRSYEQYF. The CDR3 bases are TGTGCCAGCAGCTCGAAGTGGGACAGGTCCTACGAGCAGTACTTC.

This sequence joins TRBV23-1 and TRBJ2-1, with TRBD1 as a possible D gene (5 bases). Being an ORF, TRBV23-1 has a function that is uncertain. V dropped 4 bases and J dropped 8 bases, with 18 bases sitting between them. This CDR3 region has 15 residues. CDR3 amino acids: CASSPILTAADEQFF. The DNA of the CDR3 is TGCGCCAGCAGTCCAATCTTGACAGCAGCCGATGAGCAGTTCTTC.

The chain joins TRBV28 to TRBJ2-3; 9 positions match TRBD2. Looked up from germline, CDR1 is MDHEN and CDR2 is SYDVKM. V lost 11 bases to trimming and J lost 3 bases; unmatched junction nucleotides: 9. The CDR3 extends over 14 amino acids. The CDR3 loop reads CASVAGVLTDTQYF. The CDR3 DNA sequence: TGTGCCTCAGTAGCGGGGGTGTTGACAGATACGCAGTATTTT. Using reference TRBV28 and TRBJ2-3 for the parts outside the CDR3, the full variable domain is DVKVTQSSRYLVKRTGEKVFLECVQDMDHENMFWYRQDPGLGLRLIYFSYDVKMKEKGDIPEGYSVSREKKERFSLILESASTNQTSMYLCASVAGVLTDTQYFGPGTRLTVL.

DNA for the CDR3: TGTGCCAGCAGCTCCGCGACAGGGGGCTGGCAAGAGACCCAGTACTTC. Translation: CASSSATGGWQETQYF. The chain employs TRBV5-4 and TRBJ2-5; 10 nucleotides match TRBD1. Germline loops: CDR1 SGHNT, CDR2 YYREEE (reference sequence). Unmatched junction bases numbered 7, after V lost 3 bases and J lost 2 bases. The CDR3 covers 16 residues.

This clone was seen a handful of times. Other nucleotide sequences from this sample produce the same CDR3. The gene calls are TRBV19 and TRBJ1-1, with TRBD1 matching over 7 bases. The J segment lost 4 bases and the V segment lost 3 bases, leaving 5 bases of the junction unmatched. The CDR3 is 14 amino acids. CDR1 is LNHDA, CDR2 SQIVND, per germline (reference sequence). The CDR3 spells CASSIPQGGTEAFF. Here the CDR3 DNA reads TGTGCCAGTAGTATCCCTCAGGGGGGCACTGAAGCTTTCTTT.

This clone has a handful of counts. The chain uses TRBV9 and TRBJ2-1, with TRBD2 identical over 9 bases. V shed 4 bases, J shed 7 bases, and the junction held 12 bases outside the gene matches. The CDR3 has 16 residues. Germline CDR1 reads SGDLS; CDR2 reads YYNGEE. CDR3 region: CASSLRPGLAPNEQFF. The CDR3 coding sequence is TGTGCCAGCAGCCTACGACCGGGACTAGCCCCTAATGAGCAGTTCTTC.

The chain couples TRBV30 to TRBJ1-5; TRBD1 agrees at 7 bases. With 2 bases clipped from V and 1 base from J, the junction kept 8 bases outside the gene matches. Germline V gives CDR1 GTSNPN, CDR2 SVGIG (reference sequence). The CDR3 is 16 residues long. The CDR3 region has the DNA TGTGCCTGGAGTTTAACAGGGGCAGGGAGCAATCAGCCCCAGCATTTT. Translation gives CAWSLTGAGSNQPQHF.

V gene TRBV4-3 combines with J gene TRBJ1-6, with 7 bases matching TRBD1. Per the germline V gene, CDR1 is LGHNA and CDR2 is YSLEER. J gave up 2 bases and V 1 base, and 2 bases lay outside the gene matches. The CDR3 totals 16 residues. CDR3 DNA: TGCGCCAGCAGCCAAGGACAGGGTACCTATAATTCACCCCTCCACTTT. Amino acids: CASSQGQGTYNSPLHF.